This T cell receptor beta chain was found in a study of CD8+CD57+ T cells in acquired aplastic anemia (dated by TCRdb to between 2017 and 2018). Notes on the research overall: A mean of around 3.3 ug of DNA, ranging from about 0.2 to 27.4 ug, was extracted from sorted CD4+ and CD8+ cells. A CD8+CD57+ expansion meant a frequency higher than the mean frequency seen in healthy subjects. What the study reported, not specific to this receptor: Around 30 CD8+ CDR3 sequences were found to be shared between patients and controls, but these sequences appeared to be highly expressed in patients and within the immunodominant clones of the patients. Between patients and healthy controls, no significant difference in CD8+ Simpson's diversity was found (P=0.060).

The patients picked for sequencing were ones in whom flow cytometry had shown an expansion of CD8+CD57+ cells. All patients had severe acquired aplastic anemia diagnosed by International Study of Aplastic Anemia and Agranulocytosis and Camitta criteria. Patients had received no therapy at the time of blood sampling. In the study, sorted CD4+ and CD8+ blood T cells from patients with severe aplastic anemia and from healthy subjects underwent deep sequencing of TCR repertoires. Patients were enrolled under clinicaltrials.gov protocols 00001620, 01623167, 00001397, 00071045, 00081523 and 00961064 in the USA. Ficoll-Paque density gradient centrifugation was used to isolate peripheral blood mononuclear cells. Before DNA extraction, CD4+ and CD8+ T cells were sorted by FACS or by magnetic beads. Genomic DNA was used as template for profiling of TCR beta VDJ combinations and CDR3 sequences. An Illumina HiSeq 2000 was used for TCR repertoire sequencing. Per the source publication's procedure: TRBV/TRBJ rearrangement plots, CDR3 size and DJ length profiles, and Simpson's diversity index were used to evaluate the repertoires. The most abundant DNA sequence in the deep sequencing data was defined as the immunodominant clone. CDR3 amino acid sequences were checked for sharing across subjects and were also compared against the VDJdb database and published repertoires. The raw public reads went through TCRdb reprocessing: fastp at Q25, MiXCR clone calling, in-frame beta chains kept. Entries are consolidated by CDR3 protein sequence, retaining the most common genes and DNA. TCRdb's processing, not the authors' own work, is the source of the V and J calls. For this sample there are around 500,000 distinct CDR3 sequences; 25% to 40% appear just once. The ten top clones hold 0.82% of the sample.

In its sample, this clonotype was seen many times. No cognate antigen has been identified for it. No much larger clonotype is one base removed from it; base qualities were not supplied. From cysteine to phenylalanine, the CDR3 is 16 amino acids long. CDR3 DNA is the only sequence kept; it has 48 bases, read in frame from the first base. The junction shows trimming of 5 bases on V and 5 bases on J, and the gene matches do not reach 13 bases of it. The germline V gene provides CDR1 SGHTA and CDR2 FQGNSA. The source is a human donor with aplastic anemia. Sequencing was done on a sample of sorted CD4+, CD8+, or CD8+CD57+ T cells (not recorded which) from PBMCs. The chain was built from TRBV7-2 and TRBJ2-7; 9 central bases correspond to TRBD1. The DNA sequence is TGTGCCAGCAGCGCTTGGGACAGGGACACGCTCGACGAGCAGTACTTC. This is translated as CASSAWDRDTLDEQYF.